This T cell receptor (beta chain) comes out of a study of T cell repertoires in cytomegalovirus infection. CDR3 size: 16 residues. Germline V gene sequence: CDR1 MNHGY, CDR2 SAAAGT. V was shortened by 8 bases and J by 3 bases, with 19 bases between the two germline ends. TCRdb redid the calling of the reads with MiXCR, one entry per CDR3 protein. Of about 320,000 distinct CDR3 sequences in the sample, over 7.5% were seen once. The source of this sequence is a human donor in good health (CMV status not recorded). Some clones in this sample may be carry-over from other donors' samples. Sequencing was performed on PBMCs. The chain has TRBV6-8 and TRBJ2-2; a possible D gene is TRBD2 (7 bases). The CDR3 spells CASRAGQGVYTGELFF. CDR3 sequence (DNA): TGTGCCAGCCGAGCGGGACAAGGCGTGTACACCGGGGAGCTGTTTTTT.